This T cell receptor (beta chain) was documented in a study of cytomegalovirus exposure and HLA in healthy donors. The CDR3 covers 17 residues. V was clipped by 0 bases and J by 5 bases; unmatched bases: 9. The germline gives CDR1 PRHDT, CDR2 FYEKMQ (reference sequence). Generated by immunoSEQ multiplex PCR, the TCRdb table keeps only in-frame clones and is missing some. This table holds 110,000 or so clones, roughly 83% found once. The chain uses TRBV13 and TRBJ1-5, with 8 nucleotides matching TRBD1. The clonotype was recovered from a man between 18 and 35 years old in good health and CMV-seronegative. The sample consisted of PBMCs. As DNA, the CDR3 is TGTGCCAGCAGCTTAGGCCGGAACAGGGGGGTCGATCAGCCCCAGCATTTT. Translation gives CASSLGRNRGVDQPQHF. The entire variable domain, with the rest obtained from reference TRBV13 and TRBJ1-5, is as follows: AAGVIQSPRHLIKEKRETATLKCYPIPRHDTVYWYQQGPGQDPQFLISFYEKMQSDKGSIPDRFSAQQFSDYHSELNMSSLELGDSALYFCASSLGRNRGVDQPQHFGDGTRLSIL.